Sequencing of this T cell receptor beta chain was carried out in a study of CD8 T cells in ankylosing spondylitis. At least ten counts were recorded for this clonotype. The antigen remains unidentified. CDR1 SGDLS and CDR2 YYNGEE come from the germline V gene. V lost 0 bases, J lost 5 bases, and 4 bases stayed unmatched. CDR3 length: 16 residues. TCRdb fed the 5' RACE reads into MiXCR, producing one record per CDR3 protein. The sample has 39,000 or so distinct CDR3 sequences; less than 4% are singletons. General study results and limits: Peripheral blood samples showed relatively rare disease-linked clones, and these clones were CD8+.

V is TRBV9 and J is TRBJ2-5, with 13 nucleotides matching TRBD2. Specimen: blood, either unsorted or a sorted T cell fraction (not recorded which). This TCR was sampled from a male donor with ankylosing spondylitis or in good health (not recorded which). CDR3 in amino acids: CASSVGLAGGRETQYF. The CDR3 DNA reads as TGTGCCAGCAGCGTAGGACTAGCGGGGGGTAGGGAGACCCAGTACTTC.